This TCR beta chain is from a study of CD8 T cells in Susac syndrome. Background on the study: Blood was drawn from patients with Susac syndrome. At that point, they were therapy-naive, on corticosteroids, or on intravenous immunoglobulin alone.

From blood CD8+ and CD4+ T cells, TCR beta sequences were generated. While CD8+ and CD4+ T cells were isolated negatively, TEMRA cells were enriched by FACS. A quantity of about 0.5 to 1 ug RNA underwent reverse transcription using random hexamers. TCRdb recomputed calls from the immunoSEQ multiplex PCR reads with MiXCR, one row per CDR3 protein. The data contain 210,000 or so distinct CDR3 sequences, less than 95% of them seen just once; the ten biggest clones take up 0.15% to 0.2%. In this sample, this clonotype turned up a few times. The target antigen is unknown. Trimming stripped 1 base from V and 5 bases from J, with 3 bases between. CDR3 size: 12 residues. Germline lookup yields CDR1 SGHVS and CDR2 FQNEAQ. Study-wide findings and caveats: The study conceded that its TCR sequencing and HLA analysis involved relatively few individuals.

The sample taken for sequencing was CD4+ T cells from PBMCs. The chain recombines TRBV7-8 with TRBJ1-5; D ambiguous. The origin of this receptor is a human donor with Susac syndrome. CDR3 protein: CASSLDHQPQHF. In DNA form, the CDR3 reads TGTGCCAGCAGCTTAGACCATCAGCCCCAGCATTTT. Drawing the rest from reference TRBV7-8 and TRBJ1-5, the complete variable domain is GAGVSQSPRYKVAKRGQDVALRCDPISGHVSLFWYQQALGQGPEFLTYFQNEAQLDKSGLPSDRFFAERPEGSVSTLKIQRTQQEDSAVYLCASSLDHQPQHFGDGTRLSIL.